This T cell receptor beta chain was sequenced during a study of cytomegalovirus exposure and HLA in healthy donors. The donors were members of the validation cohort comprising some 120 subjects, separate from the approximately 630-subject first cohort. Some clones are missing from TCRdb's copy, which holds only in-frame ones; the method was immunoSEQ multiplex PCR. In the table there are tens of thousands of clones, roughly 94% of which are singletons. Germline V gene lookup returns CDR1 SGHVS and CDR2 FQNEAQ. V lost 0 bases and J 7 bases, leaving 13 bases between the germline ends. The CDR3 consists of 15 residues. The study's findings and limits: The TCR clusters that emerged in the first cohort tended, a later analysis found, to co-occur in the 120 or so validation repertoires.

Concerning this clone itself: Antigen: not known.

The chain is built from TRBV7-8 and TRBJ2-1, with D maybe TRBD2 (6 bases). The sequencing sample was made of PBMCs. This receptor was obtained from a man younger than 35 in good health and CMV-seropositive. The CDR3 here is CASSLAGRELNEQFF. The CDR3 DNA reads as TGTGCCAGCAGCTTAGCGGGCCGGGAGTTAAATGAGCAGTTCTTC.